This paragraph reports one TCR beta chain. This sample stems from a study of blood T cell repertoires in COVID-19. Germline V gene data show CDR1 as SGHRS and CDR2 as YFSETQ. V shed 4 bases and J shed 5 bases, with 18 bases lying between them. The CDR3 is 15 amino acids. Authors' processing steps: From reference gene primer amplification, estimates of nucleated cell counts were derived. Measured with immunoSEQ multiplex PCR; TCRdb has only the in-frame clones, and not every one. Clone size and V and J calls were adopted from that table, with D and trimming inferred from the DNA. The repertoire includes roughly 150,000 clones, 80% to 90% of them detected once, and under 3.5% sits in the top ten.

The clonotype originates from a woman of 80 years or more with COVID-19, enrolled during active disease. The chain uses TRBV5-1 and TRBJ1-1; TRBD1 might be the D (5 bases). The sample consisted of peripheral blood. The DNA for the CDR3 is TGCGCCAGCAGCCTATTCACTGACAGTAGGACTGAAGCTTTCTTT. It yields the protein CASSLFTDSRTEAFF.